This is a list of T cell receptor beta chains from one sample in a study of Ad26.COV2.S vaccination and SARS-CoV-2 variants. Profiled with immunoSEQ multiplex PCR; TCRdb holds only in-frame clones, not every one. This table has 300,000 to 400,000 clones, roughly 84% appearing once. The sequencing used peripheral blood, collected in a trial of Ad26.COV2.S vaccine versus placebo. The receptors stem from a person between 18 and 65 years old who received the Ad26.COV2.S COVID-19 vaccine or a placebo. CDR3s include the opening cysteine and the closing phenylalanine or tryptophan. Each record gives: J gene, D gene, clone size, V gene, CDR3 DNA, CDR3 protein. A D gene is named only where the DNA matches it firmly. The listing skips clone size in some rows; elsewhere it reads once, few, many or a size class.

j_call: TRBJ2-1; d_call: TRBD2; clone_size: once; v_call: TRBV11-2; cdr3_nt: TGTGCCAGCAGCTTGGCGGGGGGGGCTTACAATGAGCAGTTCTTC; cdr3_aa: CASSLAGGAYNEQFF
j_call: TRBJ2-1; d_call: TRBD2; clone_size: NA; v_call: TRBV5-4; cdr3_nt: TGTGCCAGCTCCGGGGGACTAGCGGGGGGCAATGAGCAGTTCTTC; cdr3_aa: CASSGGLAGGNEQFF
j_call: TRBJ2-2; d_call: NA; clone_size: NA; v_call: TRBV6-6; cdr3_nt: TGTGCCAGCAGTTACCGGACACCGAACACCGGGGAGCTGTTTTTT; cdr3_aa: CASSYRTPNTGELFF
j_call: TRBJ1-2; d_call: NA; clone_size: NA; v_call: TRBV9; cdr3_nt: TGTGCCAGCAGCGTAGGGTGGGGTAGGCCCGGCGATGGCTACACCTTC; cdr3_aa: CASSVGWGRPGDGYTF
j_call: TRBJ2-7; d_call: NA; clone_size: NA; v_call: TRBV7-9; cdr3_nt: TGTGCCAGCAGCTTAGACGGCGAGCAGTACTTC; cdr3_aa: CASSLDGEQYF
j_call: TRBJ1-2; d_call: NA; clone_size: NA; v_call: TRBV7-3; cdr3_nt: TGTGCCAGCAGCCTAAACCCATCACAGGGATCCTATGGCTACACCTTC; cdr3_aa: CASSLNPSQGSYGYTF
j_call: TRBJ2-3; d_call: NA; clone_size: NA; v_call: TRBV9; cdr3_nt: TGTGCCAGCAGCCCGGAATCGCAGTATTTT; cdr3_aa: CASSPESQYF
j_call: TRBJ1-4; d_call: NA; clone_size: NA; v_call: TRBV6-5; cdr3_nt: TGTGCCAGCAGTCCCGACAGTACCTTATGGGAAAAACTGTTTTTT; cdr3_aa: CASSPDSTLWEKLFF
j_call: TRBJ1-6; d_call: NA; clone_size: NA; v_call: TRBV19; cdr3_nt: TGTGCCAGTCAGGACAGTTATTCACCCCTCCACTTT; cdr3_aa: CASQDSYSPLHF
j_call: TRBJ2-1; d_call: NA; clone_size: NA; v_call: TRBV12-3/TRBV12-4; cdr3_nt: TGTGCCAGCAGTTTACTGGGTGAGCAGTTCTTC; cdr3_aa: CASSLLGEQFF
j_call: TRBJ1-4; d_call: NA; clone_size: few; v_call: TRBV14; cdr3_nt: TGTGCCAGCAGCCGGGGGTTGTCTGAAAAACTGTTTTTT; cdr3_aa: CASSRGLSEKLFF
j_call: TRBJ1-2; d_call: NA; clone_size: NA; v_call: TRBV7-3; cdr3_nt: TGTGCCAGCAGCTTAACGGACCGGTCCGGCTACACCTTC; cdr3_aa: CASSLTDRSGYTF
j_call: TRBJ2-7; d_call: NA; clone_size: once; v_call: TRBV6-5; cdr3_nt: TGTGCCAGCAGTTCCTCTCACTATTCCTACGAGCAGTACTTC; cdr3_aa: CASSSSHYSYEQYF
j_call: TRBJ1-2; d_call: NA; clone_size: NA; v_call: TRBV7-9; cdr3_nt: TGTGCCAGCAGCTCAGACAGTACCATTGGAGGCTACACCTTC; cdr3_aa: CASSSDSTIGGYTF
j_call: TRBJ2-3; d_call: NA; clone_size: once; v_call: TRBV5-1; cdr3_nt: TGCGCCAGCAGCGGCCTCGACGCCCAAGTGACAGATACGCAGTATTTT; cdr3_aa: CASSGLDAQVTDTQYF
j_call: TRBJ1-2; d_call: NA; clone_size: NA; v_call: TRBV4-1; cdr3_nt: TGCGCCAGCAGCCAAGTTGGTGTACAGGGCCGTAACTATGGCTACACCTTC; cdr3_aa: CASSQVGVQGRNYGYTF
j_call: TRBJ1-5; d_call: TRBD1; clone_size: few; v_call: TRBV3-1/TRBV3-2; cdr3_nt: TGTGCCAGCAGCCAAGATCGGTCAGGGGGGTATCAGCCCCAGCATTTT; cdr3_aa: CASSQDRSGGYQPQHF
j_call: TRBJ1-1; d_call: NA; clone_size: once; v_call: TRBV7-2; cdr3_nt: TGTGCCAGCAGCTTAGCAGGAGGAGGCCACTCGGGAGCTTTCTTT; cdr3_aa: CASSLAGGGHSGAFF
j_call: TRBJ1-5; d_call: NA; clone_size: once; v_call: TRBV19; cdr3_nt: TGTGCCAGTACACATGCCCTAACATATAGCAATCAGCCCCAGCATTTT; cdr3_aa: CASTHALTYSNQPQHF
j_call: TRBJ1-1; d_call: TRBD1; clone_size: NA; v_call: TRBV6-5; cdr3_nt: TGTGCCAGCACCATCAGGGGGCGGGACACTGAAGCTTTCTTT; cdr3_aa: CASTIRGRDTEAFF
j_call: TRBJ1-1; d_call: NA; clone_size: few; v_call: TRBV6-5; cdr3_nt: TGTGCCAGCAGTTACTCAGGAGAGAACACTGAAGCTTTCTTT; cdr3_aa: CASSYSGENTEAFF
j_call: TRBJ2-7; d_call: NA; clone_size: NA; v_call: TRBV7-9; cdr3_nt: TGTGCCAGCAGCTTAGATGTACAGGGCTACGAGCAGTACTTC; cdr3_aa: CASSLDVQGYEQYF
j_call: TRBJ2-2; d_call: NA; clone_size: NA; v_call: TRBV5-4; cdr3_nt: TGTGCCAGCAGACATTTTCTAGACACCGGGGAGCTGTTTTTT; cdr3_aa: CASRHFLDTGELFF
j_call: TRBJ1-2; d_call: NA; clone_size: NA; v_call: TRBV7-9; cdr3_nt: TGTGCCAGCAGCTCATCCGCCGGGTGGGGCTACACCTTC; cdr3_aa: CASSSSAGWGYTF
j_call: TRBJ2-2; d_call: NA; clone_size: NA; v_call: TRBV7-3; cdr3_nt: TGTGCCAGCAGCTCGAACACCGGGGAGCTGTTTTTT; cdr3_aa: CASSSNTGELFF